This TCR beta chain is from a study of regulatory T cells in long-lasting Graves disease. This clonotype has a count of ten or more. What it binds is unknown. It may be a read error: a sequence one base away is much more abundant. Time point in this sample: newly diagnosed GD, antithyroid drugs for less than 3 months. PBMCs were the source of the RNA used for TCR sequencing. Libraries of TCR beta came from iRepertoire HTBI primers plus Arm-PCR of CDR3 regions. As handled by the study authors: Segment identification across samples yielded about 60 TRBV and some 13 TRBJ segments. TCRdb fed the multiplex PCR reads into MiXCR, producing one record per CDR3 protein. The V and J calls here are based on TCRdb, not the publication. The sample records around 250,000 distinct CDR3 sequences, 20% being singletons. Overall study results and limits: Relative to new patients (approximately 960), persistent patients exhibited greater sharing of public clonotypes (around 3,000).

The CDR3 has 18 residues. Germline CDR1 reads DFQATT; CDR2 reads SNEGSKA (reference sequence). This receptor was taken from a female donor with Graves disease. This specimen was peripheral blood mononuclear cells (PBMCs), taken at new diagnosis, from a patient treated with antithyroid drugs. The chain has TRBV20-1 and TRBJ2-1; TRBD2 agrees at 11 bases. CDR3 sequence reads: CSARGGLAVASSYNKQFF. The CDR3 DNA sequence: TGCAGTGCTAGAGGGGGACTAGCGGTTGCGAGCTCCTACAATAAGCAGTTCTTC.